This is a list of T cell receptor beta chains from one sample in a study of control samples from healthy donors and cancer patients. Profiling relied on immunoSEQ multiplex PCR, and the TCRdb table lists in-frame clones only, not all of them. The table includes about 150,000 clones, approximately 96% detected once. The source material was blood. These receptors came from a woman between 40 and 50 years old in good health. Both conserved end residues are part of each CDR3. Fields, in order: J gene, clone size, CDR3 length, D gene, V gene, CDR3 protein, CDR3 DNA. D genes are given only for firm matches. Some rows mark clone size as missing; the rest say once, few, many or name a class of expanded clone.

j_gene: TRBJ1-1
abundance: .
len: 16
d_gene: .
v_gene: TRBV7-2
CDR3aa: CASSLEGGTMNTEAFF
CDR3nt: TGTGCCAGCAGCTTAGAGGGGGGGACAATGAACACTGAAGCTTTCTTT

j_gene: TRBJ2-2
abundance: .
len: 20
d_gene: TRBD2
v_gene: TRBV30
CDR3aa: CAWSLKCGTSGRKRHRGAVF
CDR3nt: TGTGCCTGGAGTTTAAAGTGTGGGACTAGCGGGAGGAAGAGGCACCGGGGAGCTGTTTTT

j_gene: TRBJ2-1
abundance: .
len: 15
d_gene: TRBD2
v_gene: TRBV7-8
CDR3aa: CASSLEAGGGNEQFF
CDR3nt: TGTGCCAGCAGCTTAGAGGCGGGAGGGGGCAATGAGCAGTTCTTC

j_gene: TRBJ1-2
abundance: .
len: 13
d_gene: .
v_gene: TRBV5-4
CDR3aa: CASSLDRRYGYTF
CDR3nt: TGTGCCAGCAGCTTGGACAGGAGGTATGGCTACACCTTC

j_gene: TRBJ1-3
abundance: .
len: 10
d_gene: .
v_gene: TRBV30
CDR3aa: CAWSRDTIYF
CDR3nt: TGTGCCTGGAGTAGGGACACCATATATTTT

j_gene: TRBJ1-3
abundance: .
len: 15
d_gene: TRBD1
v_gene: TRBV19
CDR3aa: CASSLTGNRGNTIYF
CDR3nt: TGTGCCAGTAGCCTGACAGGGAATCGAGGAAACACCATATATTTT

j_gene: TRBJ2-2
abundance: .
len: 12
d_gene: TRBD1
v_gene: TRBV12-3/TRBV12-4
CDR3aa: CASRTGSVELFF
CDR3nt: TGTGCCAGCAGGACAGGGTCGGTGGAGCTGTTTTTT

j_gene: TRBJ1-5
abundance: few
len: 15
d_gene: TRBD1
v_gene: TRBV2
CDR3aa: CASSADRGSNQPQHF
CDR3nt: TGTGCCAGCAGCGCTGACAGGGGTAGCAATCAGCCCCAGCATTTT

j_gene: TRBJ1-1
abundance: once
len: 13
d_gene: .
v_gene: TRBV21-1
CDR3aa: CASPRSTATEAFF
CDR3nt: TGTGCCAGCCCAAGGTCCACGGCCACTGAAGCTTTCTTT

j_gene: TRBJ2-1
abundance: .
len: 16
d_gene: .
v_gene: TRBV4-1
CDR3aa: CASSPRPDQGTGEQFF
CDR3nt: TGCGCCAGCAGCCCCCGCCCGGACCAGGGGACGGGTGAGCAGTTCTTC

j_gene: TRBJ1-6
abundance: once
len: 14
d_gene: TRBD1
v_gene: TRBV9
CDR3aa: CASSVRTGDSPLHF
CDR3nt: TGTGCCAGCAGCGTGCGGACAGGGGATTCACCCCTCCACTTT

j_gene: TRBJ1-2
abundance: .
len: 11
d_gene: .
v_gene: TRBV20-1
CDR3aa: CTTLQGHGYTF
CDR3nt: TGCACTACGTTACAGGGCCATGGCTACACCTTC

j_gene: TRBJ1-2
abundance: .
len: 18
d_gene: TRBD1
v_gene: TRBV3-1/TRBV3-2
CDR3aa: CASSHLRGQGKKFYGYTF
CDR3nt: TGTGCCAGCAGCCATCTCCGAGGACAGGGGAAAAAATTCTATGGCTACACCTTC

j_gene: TRBJ1-2
abundance: few
len: 14
d_gene: .
v_gene: TRBV27
CDR3aa: CASSLSRRNYGYTF
CDR3nt: TGTGCCAGCAGTTTAAGTAGGCGTAACTATGGCTACACCTTC

j_gene: TRBJ1-1
abundance: .
len: 13
d_gene: .
v_gene: TRBV11-3
CDR3aa: CASSLRDGAIAFF
CDR3nt: TGTGCCAGCAGCTTACGAGACGGGGCCATAGCTTTCTTT

j_gene: TRBJ1-1
abundance: .
len: 10
d_gene: .
v_gene: TRBV6-5
CDR3aa: CATGDTEAFF
CDR3nt: TGTGCCACAGGGGACACTGAAGCTTTCTTT

j_gene: TRBJ1-2
abundance: .
len: 14
d_gene: .
v_gene: TRBV9
CDR3aa: CASSVSGGSYGYTF
CDR3nt: TGTGCCAGCAGCGTCTCCGGGGGAAGCTATGGCTACACCTTC

j_gene: TRBJ1-3
abundance: .
len: 14
d_gene: .
v_gene: TRBV9
CDR3aa: CASSTGSSGNTIYF
CDR3nt: TGTGCCAGCAGCACAGGGAGCTCTGGAAACACCATATATTTT

j_gene: TRBJ2-2
abundance: once
len: 15
d_gene: .
v_gene: TRBV5-1
CDR3aa: CASSFTGINTGELFF
CDR3nt: TGCGCCAGCAGCTTTACAGGGATAAACACCGGGGAGCTGTTTTTT

j_gene: TRBJ1-2
abundance: .
len: 14
d_gene: .
v_gene: TRBV6-2/TRBV6-3
CDR3aa: CASSPEPGSPGYTF
CDR3nt: TGTGCCAGCAGCCCGGAGCCGGGATCCCCCGGCTACACCTTC

j_gene: TRBJ1-1
abundance: .
len: 15
d_gene: .
v_gene: TRBV5-8
CDR3aa: CASSRPGQLNTEAFF
CDR3nt: TGTGCCAGCAGTCGACCGGGACAACTGAACACTGAAGCTTTCTTT

j_gene: TRBJ1-5
abundance: .
len: 15
d_gene: .
v_gene: TRBV10-1
CDR3aa: CASSEGGSSNQPQHF
CDR3nt: TGCGCCAGCAGTGAGGGAGGGTCGAGCAATCAGCCCCAGCATTTT

j_gene: TRBJ1-4
abundance: .
len: 14
d_gene: TRBD1
v_gene: TRBV5-4
CDR3aa: CASSSGTANEKLFF
CDR3nt: TGTGCCAGCAGTTCCGGGACAGCTAATGAAAAACTGTTTTTT

j_gene: TRBJ1-2
abundance: .
len: 15
d_gene: TRBD1
v_gene: TRBV9
CDR3aa: CASSVWTGGEDGYTF
CDR3nt: TGTGCCAGCAGCGTATGGACAGGGGGGGAGGATGGCTACACCTTC

j_gene: TRBJ2-1
abundance: .
len: 15
d_gene: .
v_gene: TRBV11-3
CDR3aa: CASSLEQGSYNEQFF
CDR3nt: TGTGCCAGCAGCTTAGAACAGGGCTCCTACAATGAGCAGTTCTTC

j_gene: TRBJ2-1
abundance: .
len: 15
d_gene: TRBD2
v_gene: TRBV6-5
CDR3aa: CASTTSGSSYNEQFF
CDR3nt: TGTGCCAGCACCACTAGCGGGAGTTCCTACAATGAGCAGTTCTTC

j_gene: TRBJ2-1
abundance: once
len: 15
d_gene: TRBD2
v_gene: TRBV7-2
CDR3aa: CASSPRASGGNEQFF
CDR3nt: TGTGCCAGCAGCCCTAGGGCTAGCGGCGGCAATGAGCAGTTCTTC

j_gene: TRBJ1-2
abundance: .
len: 12
d_gene: .
v_gene: TRBV12-3/TRBV12-4
CDR3aa: CASSFFGGGYTF
CDR3nt: TGTGCCAGCAGTTTTTTCGGGGGTGGCTACACCTTC

j_gene: TRBJ2-5
abundance: .
len: 15
d_gene: TRBD2
v_gene: TRBV10-2
CDR3aa: CASSDLAGGQETQYF
CDR3nt: TGCGCCAGCAGTGACCTAGCGGGAGGACAAGAGACCCAGTACTTC

j_gene: TRBJ2-5
abundance: .
len: 15
d_gene: TRBD1
v_gene: TRBV2
CDR3aa: CASKVDRGYQETQYF
CDR3nt: TGTGCCAGCAAGGTGGACAGGGGGTACCAAGAGACCCAGTACTTC

j_gene: TRBJ2-1
abundance: .
len: 14
d_gene: .
v_gene: TRBV27
CDR3aa: CASSLQGTNNEQFF
CDR3nt: TGTGCCAGCAGTTTACAGGGGACTAACAATGAGCAGTTCTTC

j_gene: TRBJ1-2
abundance: .
len: 13
d_gene: .
v_gene: TRBV3-1/TRBV3-2
CDR3aa: CATAGPAIYGYTF
CDR3nt: TGTGCCACCGCGGGCCCGGCGATCTATGGCTACACCTTC

j_gene: TRBJ1-5
abundance: .
len: 13
d_gene: .
v_gene: TRBV27
CDR3aa: CASRLTFLQPQHF
CDR3nt: TGTGCCAGCAGGTTAACGTTCCTACAGCCCCAGCATTTT

j_gene: TRBJ1-1
abundance: .
len: 15
d_gene: .
v_gene: TRBV6-6
CDR3aa: CASSYYRSWDTEAFF
CDR3nt: TGTGCCAGCAGTTACTACAGGTCCTGGGACACTGAAGCTTTCTTT

j_gene: TRBJ1-2
abundance: .
len: 13
d_gene: .
v_gene: TRBV7-7
CDR3aa: CASSPLTDYGYTF
CDR3nt: TGTGCCAGCAGCCCCCTGACAGACTATGGCTACACCTTC

j_gene: TRBJ2-6
abundance: .
len: 14
d_gene: .
v_gene: TRBV2
CDR3aa: CADAPVSGANVLTF
CDR3nt: TGTGCCGATGCTCCGGTTTCTGGGGCCAACGTCCTGACTTTC

j_gene: TRBJ2-7
abundance: once
len: 11
d_gene: .
v_gene: TRBV2
CDR3aa: CASSERYEQYF
CDR3nt: TGTGCCAGCAGTGAACGATACGAGCAGTACTTC

j_gene: TRBJ1-1
abundance: once
len: 13
d_gene: .
v_gene: TRBV4-3
CDR3aa: CASSKGGTTEAFF
CDR3nt: TGCGCCAGCAGCAAGGGAGGGACCACTGAAGCTTTCTTT

j_gene: TRBJ2-7
abundance: .
len: 15
d_gene: .
v_gene: TRBV9
CDR3aa: CASSVGYGGRNEQYF
CDR3nt: TGTGCCAGCAGCGTAGGATATGGAGGTCGAAACGAGCAGTACTTC

j_gene: TRBJ1-5
abundance: .
len: 13
d_gene: .
v_gene: TRBV27
CDR3aa: CASTTGHNQPQHF
CDR3nt: TGTGCCAGCACCACAGGCCACAATCAGCCCCAGCATTTT

j_gene: TRBJ2-5
abundance: .
len: 15
d_gene: .
v_gene: TRBV5-4
CDR3aa: CASSLPLGPQETQYF
CDR3nt: TGTGCCAGCAGCTTGCCCCTGGGTCCACAAGAGACCCAGTACTTC

j_gene: TRBJ2-1
abundance: once
len: 14
d_gene: .
v_gene: TRBV11-2
CDR3aa: CASSLALEYNEQFF
CDR3nt: TGTGCCAGCAGCTTAGCCCTCGAGTACAATGAGCAGTTCTTC

j_gene: TRBJ1-1
abundance: .
len: 12
d_gene: .
v_gene: TRBV2
CDR3aa: CASRAGNTEAFF
CDR3nt: TGTGCCAGCAGGGCCGGGAACACTGAAGCTTTCTTT

j_gene: TRBJ1-2
abundance: .
len: 15
d_gene: .
v_gene: TRBV9
CDR3aa: CASSLLQGGSKGYTF
CDR3nt: TGTGCCAGCAGCCTATTACAGGGCGGCTCGAAAGGCTACACCTTC

j_gene: TRBJ2-3
abundance: .
len: 11
d_gene: .
v_gene: TRBV7-6
CDR3aa: CASSLSSTQYF
CDR3nt: TGTGCCAGCAGCTTATCCAGTACGCAGTATTTT

j_gene: TRBJ2-3
abundance: once
len: 15
d_gene: .
v_gene: TRBV19
CDR3aa: CASSKTFTGTDTQYF
CDR3nt: TGTGCCAGTAGTAAGACCTTCACAGGCACAGATACGCAGTATTTT

j_gene: TRBJ1-4
abundance: .
len: 15
d_gene: .
v_gene: TRBV6-4
CDR3aa: CASKRTIGGDEKLFF
CDR3nt: TGTGCCAGCAAAAGAACGATAGGGGGGGATGAAAAACTGTTTTTT

j_gene: TRBJ2-7
abundance: .
len: 11
d_gene: .
v_gene: TRBV29-1
CDR3aa: CSVGDSYEQYF
CDR3nt: TGCAGCGTTGGAGACAGCTACGAGCAGTACTTC

j_gene: TRBJ1-4
abundance: .
len: 14
d_gene: .
v_gene: TRBV12-5
CDR3aa: CASGKGGTGEKLFF
CDR3nt: TGTGCTAGTGGAAAAGGGGGAACAGGTGAAAAACTGTTTTTT

j_gene: TRBJ2-4
abundance: once
len: 15
d_gene: .
v_gene: TRBV19
CDR3aa: CASSKAAADKNIQYF
CDR3nt: TGTGCCAGTAGTAAGGCAGCAGCAGATAAAAACATTCAGTACTTC

j_gene: TRBJ1-4
abundance: .
len: 16
d_gene: .
v_gene: TRBV4-3
CDR3aa: CASSQVVGQGFEKLFF
CDR3nt: TGCGCCAGCAGCCAAGTAGTTGGGCAGGGGTTTGAAAAACTGTTTTTT

j_gene: TRBJ2-6
abundance: .
len: 15
d_gene: .
v_gene: TRBV4-3
CDR3aa: CASSPTETGANVLTF
CDR3nt: TGCGCCAGCAGCCCGACGGAGACTGGGGCCAACGTCCTGACTTTC

j_gene: TRBJ2-1
abundance: .
len: 11
d_gene: .
v_gene: TRBV5-4
CDR3aa: CASSTMNEQFF
CDR3nt: TGTGCCAGCAGTACTATGAATGAGCAGTTCTTC

j_gene: TRBJ1-4
abundance: .
len: 13
d_gene: .
v_gene: TRBV5-4
CDR3aa: CASSLEREEKLFF
CDR3nt: TGTGCCAGCAGCTTGGAACGGGAGGAGAAACTGTTTTTT

j_gene: TRBJ2-5
abundance: .
len: 15
d_gene: .
v_gene: TRBV6-5
CDR3aa: CASRDGSLGQETQYF
CDR3nt: TGTGCCAGCAGGGACGGGAGTCTGGGCCAAGAGACCCAGTACTTC

j_gene: TRBJ2-1
abundance: .
len: 16
d_gene: .
v_gene: TRBV4-3
CDR3aa: CASSRSTDSSYNEQFF
CDR3nt: TGCGCCAGCAGCCGATCGACAGACAGCTCCTACAATGAGCAGTTCTTC

j_gene: TRBJ1-6
abundance: .
len: 17
d_gene: .
v_gene: TRBV27
CDR3aa: CASSLSFSRTVNSPLHF
CDR3nt: TGTGCCAGCAGTTTATCGTTCTCTAGGACGGTGAATTCACCCCTCCACTTT

j_gene: TRBJ1-5
abundance: .
len: 14
d_gene: .
v_gene: TRBV11-2
CDR3aa: CASSLEQGNQPQHF
CDR3nt: TGTGCCAGCAGCTTAGAACAGGGCAATCAGCCCCAGCATTTT

j_gene: TRBJ1-1
abundance: .
len: 11
d_gene: .
v_gene: TRBV20-1
CDR3aa: CSAGRGTEAFF
CDR3nt: TGCAGTGCTGGGAGGGGAACTGAAGCTTTCTTT

j_gene: TRBJ1-1
abundance: once
len: 14
d_gene: .
v_gene: TRBV9
CDR3aa: CASSPSGEDTEAFF
CDR3nt: TGTGCCAGCAGCCCCTCGGGGGAGGACACTGAAGCTTTCTTT